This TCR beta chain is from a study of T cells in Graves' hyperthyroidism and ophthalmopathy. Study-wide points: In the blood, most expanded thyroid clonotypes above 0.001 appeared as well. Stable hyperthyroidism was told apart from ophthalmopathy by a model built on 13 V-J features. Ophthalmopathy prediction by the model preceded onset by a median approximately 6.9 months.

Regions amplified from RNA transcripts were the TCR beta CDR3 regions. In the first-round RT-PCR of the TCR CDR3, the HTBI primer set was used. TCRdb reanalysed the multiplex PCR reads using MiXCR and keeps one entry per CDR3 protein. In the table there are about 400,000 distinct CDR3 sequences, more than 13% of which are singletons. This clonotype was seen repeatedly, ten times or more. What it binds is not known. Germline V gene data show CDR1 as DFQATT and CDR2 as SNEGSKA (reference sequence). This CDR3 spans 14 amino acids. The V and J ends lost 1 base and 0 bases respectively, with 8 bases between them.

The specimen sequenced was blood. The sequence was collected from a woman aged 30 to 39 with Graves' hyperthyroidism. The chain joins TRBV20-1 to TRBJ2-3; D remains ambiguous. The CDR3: CSARARPSTDTQYF. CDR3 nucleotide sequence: TGCAGTGCTAGAGCCAGGCCAAGCACAGATACGCAGTATTTT.